These 3 T cell receptor beta chains were all obtained from the same sample, sequenced in a study of blood T cell repertoires in COVID-19. Clones were read by immunoSEQ multiplex PCR, and TCRdb kept only the in-frame ones, dropping some. Of more than 250,000 clones listed, about nine tenths were seen once; the top ten hold approximately 1.2%. Sequenced: PBMCs or T cells enriched from blood (not recorded which). Receptors originate from a woman aged 35 to 49 with acute COVID-19.

This rearrangement joins TRBV6-6 to TRBJ2-7, with 14 positions matching TRBD2. The CDR3 has 15 residues. Unmatched junction bases numbered 2, after V lost 4 bases and J lost 3 bases. Germline V gene sequence: CDR1 MNHNY, CDR2 SVGAGI (reference sequence). The chain's CDR3 is CASSWGTSGSYEQYV. The DNA of the CDR3 is TGTGCCAGCAGTTGGGGGACTAGCGGGAGCTACGAGCAGTACGTC.

The CDR3 is CASSYSITGQGYNSPLHF. CDR3 coding DNA: TGTGCCAGCAGTTACTCGATTACGGGACAGGGGTATAATTCACCCCTCCACTTT. The rearrangement uses TRBV27 and TRBJ1-6; TRBD1 matches at 10 bases. The CDR3 has 18 residues. V gave up 4 bases and J gave up 4 bases; unmatched junction bases: 10. The germline CDR1 and CDR2 sequences are MNHEY and SMNVEV (reference sequence).

This clone has just one count. This chain joins TRBV28 and TRBJ1-1, with TRBD1 as a possible D gene (6 bases). Trimming left V 5 bases short and J 11 bases short, with 21 bases between. CDR1 is MDHEN and CDR2 is SYDVKM in the germline V gene. The CDR3 runs 14 residues. The CDR3 here is CASSNIGGGFWAFF. The CDR3 DNA reads as TGTGCCAGCAGTAACATCGGGGGGGGCTTTTGGGCTTTCTTT.